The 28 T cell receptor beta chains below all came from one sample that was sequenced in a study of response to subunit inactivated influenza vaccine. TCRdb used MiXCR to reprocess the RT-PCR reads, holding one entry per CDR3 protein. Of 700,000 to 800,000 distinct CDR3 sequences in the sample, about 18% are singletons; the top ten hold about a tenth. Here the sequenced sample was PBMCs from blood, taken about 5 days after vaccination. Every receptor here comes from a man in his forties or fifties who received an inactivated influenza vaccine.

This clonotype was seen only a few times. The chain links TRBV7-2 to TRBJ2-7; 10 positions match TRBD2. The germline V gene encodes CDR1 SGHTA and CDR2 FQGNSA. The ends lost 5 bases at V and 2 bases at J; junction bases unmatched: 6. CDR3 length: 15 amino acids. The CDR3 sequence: CASSPEAGGTYEQYF. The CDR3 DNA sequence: TGTGCCAGCAGCCCTGAAGCGGGGGGGACCTACGAGCAGTACTTC.

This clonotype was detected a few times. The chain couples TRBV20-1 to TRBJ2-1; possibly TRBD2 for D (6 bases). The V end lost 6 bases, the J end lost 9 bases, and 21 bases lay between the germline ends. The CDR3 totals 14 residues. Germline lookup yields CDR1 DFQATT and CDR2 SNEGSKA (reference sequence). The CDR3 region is CSARKDGGPGEQFF. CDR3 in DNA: TGCAGTGCGAGGAAGGATGGAGGGCCGGGTGAGCAGTTCTTC.

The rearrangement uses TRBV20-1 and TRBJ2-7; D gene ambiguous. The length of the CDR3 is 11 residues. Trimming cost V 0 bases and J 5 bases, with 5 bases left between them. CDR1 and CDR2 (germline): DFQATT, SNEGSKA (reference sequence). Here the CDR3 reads CSARELNEQYF. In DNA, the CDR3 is TGCAGTGCTAGAGAACTAAACGAGCAGTACTTC.

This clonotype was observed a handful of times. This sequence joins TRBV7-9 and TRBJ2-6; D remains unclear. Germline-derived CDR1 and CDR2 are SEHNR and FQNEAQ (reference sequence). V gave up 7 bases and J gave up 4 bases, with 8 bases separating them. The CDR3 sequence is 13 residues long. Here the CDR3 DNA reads TGTGCCAGCACCGATGGCGGGGCCAACGTCCTGACTTTC. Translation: CASTDGGANVLTF.

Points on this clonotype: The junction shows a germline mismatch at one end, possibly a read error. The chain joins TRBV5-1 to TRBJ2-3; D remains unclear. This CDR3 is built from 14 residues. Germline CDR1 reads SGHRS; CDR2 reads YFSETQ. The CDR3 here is CASSLYVSRDTQYF. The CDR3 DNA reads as TGCGCCAGCAGCTTGTACGTAAGCAGAGATACGCAGTATTTT. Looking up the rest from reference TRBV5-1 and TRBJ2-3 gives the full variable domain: KAGVTQTPRYLIKTRGQQVTLSCSPISGHRSVSWYQQTPGQGLQFLFEYFSETQRNKGNFPGRFSGRQFSNSRSEMNVSTLELGDSALYLCASSLYVSRDTQYFGPGTRLTVL.

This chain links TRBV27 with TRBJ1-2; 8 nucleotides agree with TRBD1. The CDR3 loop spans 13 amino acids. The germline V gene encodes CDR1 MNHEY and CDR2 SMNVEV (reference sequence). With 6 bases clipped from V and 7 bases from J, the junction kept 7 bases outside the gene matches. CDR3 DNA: TGTGCCAGCAGGTCGCAGGGGGCGCTTGGCTACACCTTC. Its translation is CASRSQGALGYTF.

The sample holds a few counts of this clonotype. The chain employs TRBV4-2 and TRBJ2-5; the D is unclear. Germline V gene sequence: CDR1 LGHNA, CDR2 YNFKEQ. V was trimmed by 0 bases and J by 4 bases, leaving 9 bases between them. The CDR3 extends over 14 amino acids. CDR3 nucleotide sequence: TGTGCCAGCAGCCAAGATCAAGGCCCAGAGACCCAGTACTTC. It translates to CASSQDQGPETQYF.

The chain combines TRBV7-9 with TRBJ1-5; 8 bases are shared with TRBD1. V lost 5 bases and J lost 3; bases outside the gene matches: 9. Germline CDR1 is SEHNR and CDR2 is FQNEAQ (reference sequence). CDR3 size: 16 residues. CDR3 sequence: CASSDAGTGFNQPQHF. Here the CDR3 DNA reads TGTGCCAGCAGCGATGCCGGGACAGGTTTCAATCAGCCCCAGCATTTT.

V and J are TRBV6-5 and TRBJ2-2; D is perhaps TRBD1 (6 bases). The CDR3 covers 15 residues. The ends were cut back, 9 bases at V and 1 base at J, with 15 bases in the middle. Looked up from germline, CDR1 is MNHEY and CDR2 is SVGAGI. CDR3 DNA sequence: TGTGCCAGTACCAAGGACAGAGAGAACACCGGGGAGCTGTTTTTT. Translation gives CASTKDRENTGELFF.

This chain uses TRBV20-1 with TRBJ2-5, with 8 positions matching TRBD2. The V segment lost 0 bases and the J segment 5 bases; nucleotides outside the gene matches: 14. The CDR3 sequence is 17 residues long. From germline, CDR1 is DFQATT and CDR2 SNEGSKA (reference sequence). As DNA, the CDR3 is TGCAGTGCTAGAGAGCACCACTGGCGGGGGGCAGGGGAGACCCAGTACTTC. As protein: CSAREHHWRGAGETQYF.

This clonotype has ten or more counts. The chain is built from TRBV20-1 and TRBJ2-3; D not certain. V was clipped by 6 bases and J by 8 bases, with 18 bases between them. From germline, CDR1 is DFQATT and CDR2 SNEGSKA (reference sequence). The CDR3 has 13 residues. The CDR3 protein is CSAPDHYRGTQYF. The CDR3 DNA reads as TGCAGTGCCCCAGATCATTATCGTGGTACGCAGTATTTT.

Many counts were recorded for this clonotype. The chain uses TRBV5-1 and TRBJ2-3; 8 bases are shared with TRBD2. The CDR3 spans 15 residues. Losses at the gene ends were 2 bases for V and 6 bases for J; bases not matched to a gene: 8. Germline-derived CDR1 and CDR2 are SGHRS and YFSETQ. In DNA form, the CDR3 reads TGCGCCAGCAGCTTCGGCGGGAGGTGGATGGATACGCAGTATTTT. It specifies CASSFGGRWMDTQYF.

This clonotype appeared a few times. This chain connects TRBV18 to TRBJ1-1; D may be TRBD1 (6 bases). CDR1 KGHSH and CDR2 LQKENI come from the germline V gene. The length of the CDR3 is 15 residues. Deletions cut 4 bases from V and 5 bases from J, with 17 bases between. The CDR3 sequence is CASSLPGGRLTEAFF. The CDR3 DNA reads TGTGCCAGCTCACTGCCGGGGGGCAGGCTTACTGAAGCTTTCTTT.

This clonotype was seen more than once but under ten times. The CDR3: CASSVTGLGETQYF. CDR3 DNA sequence: TGTGCCAGCAGCGTAACAGGGCTAGGAGAGACCCAGTACTTC. The chain carries TRBV9 and TRBJ2-5, with a possible D match to TRBD1 (6 bases). The length of the CDR3 is 14 residues. Trimming stripped 1 base from V and 4 bases from J, with 11 bases between. Germline V CDR1 and CDR2: SGDLS, YYNGEE. The entire variable domain, with the rest obtained from reference TRBV9 and TRBJ2-5, is as follows: DSGVTQTPKHLITATGQRVTLRCSPRSGDLSVYWYQQSLDQGLQFLIQYYNGEERAKGNILERFSAQQFPDLHSELNLSSLELGDSALYFCASSVTGLGETQYFGPGTRLLVL.

Written as DNA, the CDR3 is TGTGCCAGCAGATTTGGGACTAGCGGGAGCTATGAGCAGTTCTTC. It specifies CASRFGTSGSYEQFF. This chain joins TRBV12-3 or TRBV12-4 and TRBJ2-1; TRBD2 matches at 14 bases. Trimming at V came to 6 bases and at J to 8 bases, leaving 6 bases not matched to a gene. The CDR3 is 15 amino acids.

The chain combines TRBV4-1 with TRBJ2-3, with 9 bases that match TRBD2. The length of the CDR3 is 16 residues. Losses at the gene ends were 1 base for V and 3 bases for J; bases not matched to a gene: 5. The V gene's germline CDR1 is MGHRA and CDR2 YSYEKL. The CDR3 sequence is CASSQGGGALTDTQYF. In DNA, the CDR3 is TGCGCCAGCAGCCAAGGCGGGGGGGCGTTGACAGATACGCAGTATTTT.

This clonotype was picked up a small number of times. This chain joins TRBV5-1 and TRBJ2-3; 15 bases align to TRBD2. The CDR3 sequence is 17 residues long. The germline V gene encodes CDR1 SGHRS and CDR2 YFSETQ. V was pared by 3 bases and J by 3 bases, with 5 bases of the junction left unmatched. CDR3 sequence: CASSSGTSGGITDTQYF. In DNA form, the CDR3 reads TGCGCCAGCAGCTCCGGGACTAGCGGGGGGATTACAGATACGCAGTATTTT.

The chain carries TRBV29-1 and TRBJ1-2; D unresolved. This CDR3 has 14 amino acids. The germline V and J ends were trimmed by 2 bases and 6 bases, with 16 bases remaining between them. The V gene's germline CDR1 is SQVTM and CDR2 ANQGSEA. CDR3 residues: CSVESPVRTHGYTF. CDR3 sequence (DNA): TGCAGCGTTGAATCCCCTGTTAGGACCCATGGCTACACCTTC.

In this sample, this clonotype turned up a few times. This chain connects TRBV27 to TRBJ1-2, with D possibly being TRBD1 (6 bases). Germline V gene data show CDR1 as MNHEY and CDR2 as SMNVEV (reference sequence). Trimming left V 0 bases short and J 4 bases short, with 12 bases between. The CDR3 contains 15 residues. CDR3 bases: TGTGCCAGCAGTTTATCGGGGGGCGCGGGCTATGGCTACACCTTC. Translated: CASSLSGGAGYGYTF.

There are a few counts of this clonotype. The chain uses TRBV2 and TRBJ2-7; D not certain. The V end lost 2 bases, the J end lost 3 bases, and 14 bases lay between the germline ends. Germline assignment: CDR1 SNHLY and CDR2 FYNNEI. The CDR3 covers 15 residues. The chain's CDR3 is CASSERSATLYEQYF. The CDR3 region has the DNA TGTGCCAGCAGTGAAAGGTCGGCCACACTCTACGAGCAGTACTTC.

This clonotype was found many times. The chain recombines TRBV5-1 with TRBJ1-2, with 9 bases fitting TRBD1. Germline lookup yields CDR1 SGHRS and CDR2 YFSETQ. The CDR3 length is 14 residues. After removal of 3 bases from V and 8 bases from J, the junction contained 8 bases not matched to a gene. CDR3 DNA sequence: TGCGCCAGCAGCTGGGGACAGGGAGTCTGGGGCTACACCTTC. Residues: CASSWGQGVWGYTF.

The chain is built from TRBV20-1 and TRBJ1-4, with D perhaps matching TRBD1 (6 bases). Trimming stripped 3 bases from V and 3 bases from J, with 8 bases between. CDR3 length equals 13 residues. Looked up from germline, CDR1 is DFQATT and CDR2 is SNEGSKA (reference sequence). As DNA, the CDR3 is TGCAGTGCTAGTGGGGGCCCTAATGAAAAACTGTTTTTT. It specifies CSASGGPNEKLFF.

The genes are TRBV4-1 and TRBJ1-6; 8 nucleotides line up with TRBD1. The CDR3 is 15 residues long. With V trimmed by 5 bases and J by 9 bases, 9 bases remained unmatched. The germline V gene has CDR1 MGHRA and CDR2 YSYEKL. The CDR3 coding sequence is TGCGCCAGCAGCTTACAACAGGGGGTGACTTCACCCCTCCACTTT. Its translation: CASSLQQGVTSPLHF.

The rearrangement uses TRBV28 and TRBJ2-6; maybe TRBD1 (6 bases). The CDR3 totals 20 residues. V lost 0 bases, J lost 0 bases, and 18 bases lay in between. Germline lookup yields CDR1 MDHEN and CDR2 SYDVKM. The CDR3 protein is CASSLWTPVRTDSGANVLTF. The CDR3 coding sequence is TGTGCCAGCAGTTTATGGACCCCGGTCCGGACAGACTCTGGGGCCAACGTCCTGACTTTC. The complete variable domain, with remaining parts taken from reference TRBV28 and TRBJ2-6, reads DVKVTQSSRYLVKRTGEKVFLECVQDMDHENMFWYRQDPGLGLRLIYFSYDVKMKEKGDIPEGYSVSREKKERFSLILESASTNQTSMYLCASSLWTPVRTDSGANVLTFGAGSRLTVL.

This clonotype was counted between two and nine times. The CDR3 DNA sequence: TGTGCCAGCAGCCCCCGGGGACGGACAACTAATGAAAAACTGTTTTTT. Translating it yields CASSPRGRTTNEKLFF. V gene TRBV7-2 combines with J gene TRBJ1-4; D perhaps matches TRBD1 (5 bases). Germline V CDR1 and CDR2: SGHTA, FQGNSA. The CDR3 spans 16 residues. With 5 bases removed from V and 0 bases from J, the gap between germline ends came to 13 bases.

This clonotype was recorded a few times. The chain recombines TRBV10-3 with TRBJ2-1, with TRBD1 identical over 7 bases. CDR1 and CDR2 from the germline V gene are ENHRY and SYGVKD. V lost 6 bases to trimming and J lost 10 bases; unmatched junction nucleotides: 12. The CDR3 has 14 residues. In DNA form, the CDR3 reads TGTGCCATCAGCCTTCAATACAGGGGAGAGGAGCAGTTCTTC. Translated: CAISLQYRGEEQFF.

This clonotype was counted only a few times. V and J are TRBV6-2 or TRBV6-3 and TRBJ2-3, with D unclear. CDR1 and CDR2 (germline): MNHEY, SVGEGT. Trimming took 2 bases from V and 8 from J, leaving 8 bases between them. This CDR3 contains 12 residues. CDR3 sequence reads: CASSYDRVTQYF. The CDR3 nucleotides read TGTGCCAGCAGTTACGACCGGGTTACGCAGTATTTT.

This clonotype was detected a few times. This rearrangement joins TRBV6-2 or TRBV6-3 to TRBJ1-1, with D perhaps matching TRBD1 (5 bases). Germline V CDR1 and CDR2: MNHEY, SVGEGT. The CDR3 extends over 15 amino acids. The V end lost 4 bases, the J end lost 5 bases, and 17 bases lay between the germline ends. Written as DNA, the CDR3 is TGTGCCAGCAGTTTCCGGGGACTGGCGAGGACTGAAGCTTTCTTT. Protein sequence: CASSFRGLARTEAFF.